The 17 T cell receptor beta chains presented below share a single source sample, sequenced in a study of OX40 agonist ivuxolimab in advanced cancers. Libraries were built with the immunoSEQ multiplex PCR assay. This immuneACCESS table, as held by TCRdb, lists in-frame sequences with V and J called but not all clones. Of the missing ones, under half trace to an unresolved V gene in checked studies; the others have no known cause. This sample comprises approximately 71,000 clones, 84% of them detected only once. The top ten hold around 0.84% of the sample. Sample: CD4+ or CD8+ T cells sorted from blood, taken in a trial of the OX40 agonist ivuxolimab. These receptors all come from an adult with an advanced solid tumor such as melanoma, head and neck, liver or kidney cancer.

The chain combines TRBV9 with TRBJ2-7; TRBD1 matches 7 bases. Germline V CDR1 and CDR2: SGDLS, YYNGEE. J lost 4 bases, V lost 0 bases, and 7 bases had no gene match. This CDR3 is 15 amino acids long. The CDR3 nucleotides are TGTGCCAGCAGCGTAGGAGGGGCAGGGGGATACGAGCAGTACTTC. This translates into CASSVGGAGGYEQYF.

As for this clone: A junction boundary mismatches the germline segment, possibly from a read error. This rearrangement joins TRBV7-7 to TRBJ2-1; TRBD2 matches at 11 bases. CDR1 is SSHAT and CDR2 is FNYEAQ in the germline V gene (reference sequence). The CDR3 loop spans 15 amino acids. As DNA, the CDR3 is TGTGCTAGCAGCTTTAGCGGGGGGGCCTACAATGAGCAGTTCTTC. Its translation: CASSFSGGAYNEQFF.

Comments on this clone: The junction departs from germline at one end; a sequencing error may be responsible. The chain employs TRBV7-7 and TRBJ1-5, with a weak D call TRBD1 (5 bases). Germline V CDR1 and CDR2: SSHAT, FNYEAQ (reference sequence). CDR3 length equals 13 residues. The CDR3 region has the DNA TGTGCTAGCAGCTCGGGGCTATATCAGCCCCAGCATTTT. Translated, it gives CASSSGLYQPQHF. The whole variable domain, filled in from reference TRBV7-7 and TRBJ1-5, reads GAGVSQSPRYKVTKRGQDVTLRCDPISSHATLYWYQQALGQGPEFLTYFNYEAQPDKSGLPSDRFSAERPEGSISTLTIQRTEQRDSAMYRCASSSGLYQPQHFGDGTRLSIL.

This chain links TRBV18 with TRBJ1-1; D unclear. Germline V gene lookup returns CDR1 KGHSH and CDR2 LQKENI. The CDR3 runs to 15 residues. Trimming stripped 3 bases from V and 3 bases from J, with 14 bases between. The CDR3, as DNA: TGTGCCAGCTCACCCCCCACGGGGAGGGACACTGAAGCTTTCTTT. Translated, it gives CASSPPTGRDTEAFF.

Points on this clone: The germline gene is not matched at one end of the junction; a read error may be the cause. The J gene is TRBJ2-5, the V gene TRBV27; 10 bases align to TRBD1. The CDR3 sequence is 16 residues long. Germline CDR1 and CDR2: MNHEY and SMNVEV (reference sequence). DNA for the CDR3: TGTGCCAGCGGGACCGCGACAGGGGGCCTGGGAGAGGCCCAGTACTTC. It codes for CASGTATGGLGEAQYF.

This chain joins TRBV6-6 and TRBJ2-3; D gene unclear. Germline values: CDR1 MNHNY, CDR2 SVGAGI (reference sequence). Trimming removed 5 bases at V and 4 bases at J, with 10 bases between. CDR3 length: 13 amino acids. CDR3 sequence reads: CASSGITADTQYF. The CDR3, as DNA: TGTGCCAGCAGTGGGATTACAGCAGATACGCAGTATTTT.

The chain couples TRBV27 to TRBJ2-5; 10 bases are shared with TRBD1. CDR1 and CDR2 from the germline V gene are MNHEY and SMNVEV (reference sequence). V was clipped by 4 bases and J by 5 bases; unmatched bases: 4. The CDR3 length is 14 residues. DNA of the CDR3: TGTGCCAGCAGTTCGACAGGGGGCGATGAGACCCAGTACTTC. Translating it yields CASSSTGGDETQYF.

The CDR3 is CATSRDLNRAYEQYF. For the CDR3, the DNA is TGTGCCACCAGCAGAGATCTGAACAGGGCCTACGAGCAGTACTTC. The chain links TRBV15 to TRBJ2-7, with a possible D match to TRBD1 (6 bases). This CDR3 spans 15 amino acids. Germline CDR1 reads LNHNV; CDR2 reads YYDKDF (reference sequence). Trimming took off 0 bases at V and 2 bases at J, with 11 bases between the two ends.

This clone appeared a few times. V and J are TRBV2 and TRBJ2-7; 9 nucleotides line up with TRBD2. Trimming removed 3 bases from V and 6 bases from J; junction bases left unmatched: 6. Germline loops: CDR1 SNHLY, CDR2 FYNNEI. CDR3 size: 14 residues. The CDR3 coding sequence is TGTGCCAGCAGTGATAGCGGGAGAGCATCCGAGCAGTACTTC. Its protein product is CASSDSGRASEQYF. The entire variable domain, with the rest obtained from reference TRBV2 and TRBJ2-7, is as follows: EPEVTQTPSHQVTQMGQEVILRCVPISNHLYFYWYRQILGQKVEFLVSFYNNEISEKSEIFDDQFSVERPDGSNFTLKIRSTKLEDSAMYFCASSDSGRASEQYFGPGTRLTVT.

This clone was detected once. The CDR3 protein is CASSLEGSATNEKLFF. CDR3 nucleotides: TGCGCCAGCAGCTTGGAGGGGTCTGCAACTAATGAAAAACTGTTTTTT. V gene TRBV5-1 combines with J gene TRBJ1-4, with D possibly TRBD1 on 5 matching bases. CDR3 length equals 16 residues. V gave up 0 bases and J gave up 0 bases, with 9 bases separating them. CDR1 SGHRS and CDR2 YFSETQ come from the germline V gene. Full variable domain (missing parts from reference TRBV5-1 and TRBJ1-4): KAGVTQTPRYLIKTRGQQVTLSCSPISGHRSVSWYQQTPGQGLQFLFEYFSETQRNKGNFPGRFSGRQFSNSRSEMNVSTLELGDSALYLCASSLEGSATNEKLFFGSGTQLSVL.

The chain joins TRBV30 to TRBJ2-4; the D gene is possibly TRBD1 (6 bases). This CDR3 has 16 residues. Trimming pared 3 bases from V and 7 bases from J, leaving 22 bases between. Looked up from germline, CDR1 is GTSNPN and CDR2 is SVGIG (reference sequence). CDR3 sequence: CAWRSNSGGAANIQYF. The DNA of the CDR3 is TGTGCCTGGAGGTCCAACTCTGGGGGCGCGGCTAACATTCAGTACTTC.

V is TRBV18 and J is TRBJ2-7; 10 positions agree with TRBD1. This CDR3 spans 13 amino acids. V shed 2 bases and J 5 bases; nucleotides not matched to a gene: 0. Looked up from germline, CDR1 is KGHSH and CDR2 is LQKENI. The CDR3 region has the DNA TGTGCCAGCTCACCAGGGACAGGGGACGAGCAGTACTTC. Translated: CASSPGTGDEQYF.

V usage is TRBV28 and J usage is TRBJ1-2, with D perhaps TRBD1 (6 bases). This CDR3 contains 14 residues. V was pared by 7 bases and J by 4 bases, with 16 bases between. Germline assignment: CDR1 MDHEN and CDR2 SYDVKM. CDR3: CASTGGPAPYGYTF. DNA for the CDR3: TGTGCCAGCACGGGGGGGCCTGCCCCCTATGGCTACACCTTC.

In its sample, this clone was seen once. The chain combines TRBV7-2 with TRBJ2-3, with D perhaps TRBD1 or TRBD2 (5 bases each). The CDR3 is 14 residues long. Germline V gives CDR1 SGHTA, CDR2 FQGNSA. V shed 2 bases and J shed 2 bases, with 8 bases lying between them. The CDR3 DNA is TGTGCCAGCAGCTTAATCGGGGCCACAGATACGCAGTATTTT. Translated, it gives CASSLIGATDTQYF. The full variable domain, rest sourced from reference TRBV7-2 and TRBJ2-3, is GAGVSQSPSNKVTEKGKDVELRCDPISGHTALYWYRQSLGQGLEFLIYFQGNSAPDKSGLPSDRFSAERTGGSVSTLTIQRTQQEDSAVYLCASSLIGATDTQYFGPGTRLTVL.

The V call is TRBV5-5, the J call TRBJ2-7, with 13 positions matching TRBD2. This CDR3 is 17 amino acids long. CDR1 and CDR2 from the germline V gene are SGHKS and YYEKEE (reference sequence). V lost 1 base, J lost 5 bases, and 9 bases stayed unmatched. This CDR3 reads CASSLRTSGRTPHEQYF. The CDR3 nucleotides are TGTGCCAGCAGCTTGAGGACTAGCGGGAGAACACCCCACGAGCAGTACTTC.

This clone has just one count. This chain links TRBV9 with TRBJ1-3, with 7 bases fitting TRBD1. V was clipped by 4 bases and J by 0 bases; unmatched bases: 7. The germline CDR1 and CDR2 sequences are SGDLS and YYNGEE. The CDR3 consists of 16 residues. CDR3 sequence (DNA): TGTGCCAGCAGCACCCGGACAGGTTACTCTGGAAACACCATATATTTT. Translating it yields CASSTRTGYSGNTIYF.

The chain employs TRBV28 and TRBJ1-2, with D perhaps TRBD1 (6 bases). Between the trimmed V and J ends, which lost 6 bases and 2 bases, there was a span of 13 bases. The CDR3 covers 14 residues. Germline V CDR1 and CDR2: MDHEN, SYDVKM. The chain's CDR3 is CASRLPTGNYGYTF. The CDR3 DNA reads TGTGCCAGCAGGTTACCAACAGGGAACTATGGCTACACCTTC.